This T cell receptor (beta chain) was documented in a study of identical twins (dated by TCRdb to the mid-2010s). With respect to the entire study: To test whether fetal clonotypes persist, this study deep-sequenced TCR alpha and beta repertoires from monozygotic twins, from unrelated adults of various ages, and from cord blood. To rule out contamination, the twin experiments were replicated at different times with different library preparation protocols.

Every donor was a healthy Caucasian. The twin cohort consisted of three pairs of female monozygotic twins, all aged about 18 to 30 years. CD4+ and CD8+ T cell populations were isolated with positive isolation kits from Invitrogen. The library was prepared using 5' RACE. The run used an Illumina HiSeq 2000. Template switching added a universal primer binding site, and the final cDNA carried a unique molecular identifier that allowed TCR cDNA molecules to be counted accurately. Specific primers in the conserved constant-segment region were used to synthesize first-strand cDNA for the TCR alpha and beta chains. To control for contamination, every cDNA library was double barcoded, receiving both a SMART-Mk sample barcode and Illumina barcodes. Two successive PCR steps introduced TruSeq adapter sequences along with Illumina sample barcodes. TCR alpha and beta cDNA libraries were sequenced on the Illumina HiSeq platform with custom primers. The published analysis was carried out like this. Unique molecular identifiers were extracted from raw reads with MiGEC, and CDR3 positions were determined with MiXCR. Recombination models were inferred per individual with the repgenHMM and IGoR tools using an EM algorithm. Shared clonotypes were analyzed with the tcR package in R, and sharing was normalized by the product of cloneset sizes. To study raw recombination without the effects of thymic and clonal selection, out-of-frame nonproductive sequences were analyzed. The public reads were run again by TCRdb, first through fastp at Q25 and then through MiXCR, and only productive beta chains were kept. CDR3 protein sequences are deduplicated, and each keeps its most common genes and DNA. These V and J calls rely on TCRdb rather than the paper's analysis. The sample table contains just under 550,000 distinct CDR3 sequences; only one count was recorded for about 16% of them. The ten largest clones capture around 0.48% of the sample.

CDR1 MNHEY and CDR2 SVGAGI are derived from the germline V gene. The CDR3 covers 17 residues, taking in both the cysteine and the phenylalanine. The read is trimmed to its CDR3 DNA, 51 bases read in frame from base 1. Deletion took 3 bases off V and 0 bases off J, with a span of 12 bases between the germline ends. Regarding this clonotype: Its antigen is not yet known. No per-base quality is available; no much larger clone lies one base away.

Summary of the overall study and its limitations: Fewer insertions were carried by abundant cord blood beta clonotypes; a weaker similar trend was observed in young adult naive repertoires, while no such trend was observed in memory repertoires. Zero-insertion analyses could be partly confounded by invariant T cells such as MAIT and iNKT, although diverse VJ usage argued against such confounding for most clonotypes. Because the same donors could not be followed over many years, the conclusions depended on cross-sectional statistical analysis. Out-of-frame TCR alpha sharing in monozygotic twins was systematically underestimated by recombination models, whereas sharing between unrelated individuals was in agreement with the recombination models. A weaker excess of twin sharing was found in beta out-of-frame sequences because the signal-to-noise ratio was lowered by fewer shared sequences. Out-of-frame TCR alpha sequences shared between twins showed an excess of low generation-probability sequences compared with coincidental sharing between unrelated individuals.

These records were also assigned to another study, of yellow fever vaccine responses in identical twins. The second paper further reports: According to the authors, the vaccine-induced T cell response in identical twins seemed to be partly convergent and partly specific to each individual. In identical twins, the study followed T cell clones that responded to the vaccine with precision.

The sequence was collected from a woman between 18 and 30 years old in good health. Sequencing was carried out using CD4+ T cells sorted from blood. The chain joins TRBV6-5 to TRBJ1-6; too little of a D gene remains to name it. The CDR3 reads CASSYGISGSYNSPLHF. The nucleotide sequence is given as TGTGCCAGCAGTTATGGGATTTCCGGCTCCTATAATTCACCCCTCCACTTT.